The next 4 T cell receptor beta chains were all read from a single sample in a study of CD8+ T cells in alopecia areata. The authors extracted RNA and reverse transcribed it into cDNA as the sequencing template. This table comes from immunoSEQ multiplex PCR, and its TCRdb copy is limited to in-frame clones, with some not included. The sample contains 55,000 to 65,000 clones, roughly 47% of which appear only once. The specimen was NKG2D-low CD8+ T cells sorted from blood. Receptors originate from a human donor with alopecia areata.

This clone occurred a few times. The genes are TRBV29-1 and TRBJ2-7, with 14 nucleotides matching TRBD2. The CDR3 extends over 15 amino acids. The germline V gene has CDR1 SQVTM and CDR2 ANQGSEA. V dropped 2 bases and J dropped 6; count of bases not matched to a gene: 6. The CDR3 bases are TGCAGCGTTGAAAGGGATGGACTAGCGGGAGGCGAGCAGTACTTC. Translating it yields CSVERDGLAGGEQYF.

This clone occurred a few times. This chain links TRBV4-2 with TRBJ2-1, with 7 positions matching TRBD2. V lost 3 bases and J lost 6; bases outside the gene matches: 5. Germline V gene sequence: CDR1 LGHNA, CDR2 YNFKEQ. The CDR3 is 14 amino acids. The CDR3 bases are TGTGCCAGCAGCCAGGATACTAGCGTCAATGAGCAGTTCTTC. Translation: CASSQDTSVNEQFF.

The chain is built from TRBV27 and TRBJ2-7, with D tentatively TRBD1 (6 bases). V lost 8 bases and J lost 3, with 17 bases in between. Germline CDR1 is MNHEY and CDR2 is SMNVEV (reference sequence). The CDR3 spans 14 residues. The CDR3 region is CASRFGRGNYEQYF. The CDR3 nucleotides are TGTGCCAGCCGATTTGGCAGGGGAAACTACGAGCAGTACTTC.

The chain joins TRBV30 to TRBJ2-7; D is unclear. Trimming left V 4 bases short and J 4 bases short, with 8 bases between. Germline V gives CDR1 GTSNPN, CDR2 SVGIG (reference sequence). This CDR3 comprises 11 residues. CDR3 loop: CAWTDRYEQYF. The CDR3 bases are TGTGCCTGGACCGATCGGTACGAGCAGTACTTC. Full variable domain (missing parts from reference TRBV30 and TRBJ2-7): SQTIHQWPATLVQPVGSPLSLECTVEGTSNPNLYWYRQAAGRGLQLLFYSVGIGQISSEVPQNLSASRPQDRQFILSSKKLLLSDSGFYLCAWTDRYEQYFGPGTRLTVT.